This entry lists 30 T cell receptor beta chains sequenced from one sample in a study of T-cell reconstitution after alpha-beta-depleted transplantation in children (dated by TCRdb to 2016 to 2017). The library was prepared using PCR. Sequencer: Illumina HiSeq 2500. TCR library preparation used molecular barcoding, with unique molecular identifiers applied to normalize quantification of the TCRbeta repertoire. The public reads were reprocessed in TCRdb via fastp at Q25 and MiXCR, keeping in-frame beta chains. Entries that share a CDR3 protein sequence are merged under the most common genes and DNA. In all, the sample holds about 230,000 distinct CDR3 sequences, and 9.7% of those were seen once. Over 4.5% of the sample belongs to the ten largest clones. This material consisted of PBMCs from the stem cell graft donor, taken from the stem cell graft. These receptors originate from a human donor who donated a stem cell graft to a child with SCID.

This clonotype has a count of ten or more. The chain couples TRBV4-1 to TRBJ2-5; tentative D call: TRBD2 (6 bases). V was cut by 0 bases and J by 5 bases, with 13 bases left in between. CDR3 length equals 15 residues. Germline CDR1 MGHRA, CDR2 YSYEKL. The CDR3 loop is CASSQDRASAETQYF. The CDR3 coding sequence is TGCGCCAGCAGCCAAGATAGGGCTAGCGCTGAGACCCAGTACTTC.

There are a few counts of this clonotype. V is TRBV4-3 and J is TRBJ1-4, with D tentatively TRBD1 (5 bases). CDR1 is LGHNA and CDR2 is YSLEER in the germline V gene. Trimming took off 1 base at V and 5 bases at J, with 8 bases between the two ends. CDR3 size: 14 residues. The CDR3 protein is CASSQGQRNEKLFF. The CDR3, as DNA: TGCGCCAGCAGCCAAGGACAGAGGAATGAAAAACTGTTTTTT.

This clonotype was seen ten or more times. The rearrangement joins TRBV29-1 to TRBJ2-7, with 8 bases fitting TRBD2. From germline, CDR1 is SQVTM and CDR2 ANQGSEA. J gave up 0 bases and V 7 bases, and 8 bases lay outside the gene matches. This CDR3 is built from 14 residues. The CDR3 sequence is CSALRGGSSYEQYF. CDR3 coding DNA: TGCAGCGCTCTACGGGGGGGAAGCTCCTACGAGCAGTACTTC.

This clonotype was recorded only once. The CDR3 DNA is TGTGCCAGCAGCTTAATCGCAGGGGGCACTGAAGCTTTCTTT. Translation: CASSLIAGGTEAFF. This chain links TRBV7-9 with TRBJ1-1; 7 bases are shared with TRBD1. Germline V gene data show CDR1 as SEHNR and CDR2 as FQNEAQ (reference sequence). CDR3 length equals 14 residues. J was trimmed by 4 bases and V by 2 bases; bases with no gene match: 4.

This clonotype was detected ten times or more. The CDR3 region has the DNA TGCAGTGCTAGCCAGCGGGGGGTTTACGAGCAGTACTTC. It translates to CSASQRGVYEQYF. The J gene is TRBJ2-7, the V gene TRBV20-1; the match to TRBD2 covers 9 bases. Germline V gene lookup returns CDR1 DFQATT and CDR2 SNEGSKA (reference sequence). The CDR3 is 13 residues long. Trimming took 3 bases from V and 4 from J; bases not matched to a gene: 4.

This clonotype was picked up many times. CDR3 residues: CASSIGGTVYGYTF. The CDR3 DNA sequence: TGCGCCAGCAGCATCGGAGGGACAGTCTATGGCTACACCTTC. The J gene is TRBJ1-2, the V gene TRBV5-1, with 7 bases lining up with TRBD1. Per germline, CDR1 SGHRS and CDR2 YFSETQ. V dropped 4 bases and J dropped 4; count of bases not matched to a gene: 7. This CDR3 has 14 residues.

In this sample, this clonotype turned up a few times. This chain uses TRBV7-9 with TRBJ1-3; TRBD1 might be the D (5 bases). Germline CDR1 and CDR2: SEHNR and FQNEAQ (reference sequence). CDR3 length: 15 amino acids. Trimming stripped 2 bases from V and 0 bases from J, with 8 bases between. The CDR3 here is CASSLLGVSGNTIYF. CDR3 in DNA: TGTGCCAGCAGCTTATTAGGGGTCTCTGGAAACACCATATATTTT.

This clonotype was seen many times. V is TRBV12-3 or TRBV12-4 and J is TRBJ1-1, with 7 bases aligning to TRBD1. CDR3 size: 17 residues. V shed 1 base, J shed 0 bases, and the junction held 8 bases outside the gene matches. Here the CDR3 reads CASSLGAGGGMNTEAFF. The CDR3 DNA reads as TGTGCCAGCAGTTTAGGGGCAGGGGGGGGCATGAACACTGAAGCTTTCTTT.

The chain is built from TRBV6-5 and TRBJ2-3; weak D call: TRBD2 (5 bases). Trimming shortened V by 1 base and J by 0 bases, and 8 bases separated the two germline ends. The germline V gene encodes CDR1 MNHEY and CDR2 SVGAGI. This CDR3 has 15 amino acids. For the CDR3, the DNA is TGTGCCAGCAGTTACTATCCGGGAAGCACAGATACGCAGTATTTT. This encodes CASSYYPGSTDTQYF.

This clonotype was seen a single time. The chain joins TRBV7-2 to TRBJ1-1; 7 bases map to TRBD1. The junction had 12 bases not matched to a gene; V was cut back by 5 bases and J by 6 bases. The CDR3 totals 15 residues. Germline CDR1 and CDR2: SGHTA and FQGNSA. The CDR3 loop is CASSQWRQGHAEAFF. The CDR3 DNA reads as TGTGCCAGCAGCCAATGGAGACAGGGCCACGCTGAAGCTTTCTTT.

This clonotype was detected many times. The chain uses TRBV5-6 and TRBJ2-7; the D is unclear. Trimming stripped 4 bases from V and 3 bases from J, with 17 bases between. The germline V gene has CDR1 SGHDT and CDR2 YYEEEE. This CDR3 spans 15 amino acids. The CDR3 protein is CASSPGAFLNYEQYF. The CDR3, as DNA: TGTGCCAGCAGCCCAGGAGCATTCCTGAACTACGAGCAGTACTTC.

The chain links TRBV12-3 or TRBV12-4 to TRBJ2-1; a weak D match, TRBD2 (5 bases). The CDR3 has 14 residues. V was pared by 6 bases and J by 7 bases, with 16 bases between. The CDR3 loop reads CASSAALEVNEQFF. CDR3 in DNA: TGTGCCAGCAGCGCGGCGCTGGAGGTAAATGAGCAGTTCTTC.

The J gene is TRBJ1-1, the V gene TRBV29-1; perhaps TRBD1 as D (5 bases). Germline V lookup: CDR1 SQVTM, CDR2 ANQGSEA. V shed 2 bases and J shed 4 bases, with 8 bases lying between them. The CDR3 length is 12 residues. CDR3 sequence (DNA): TGCAGCGTTGAACGGGGGAGCACTGAAGCTTTCTTT. Its translation: CSVERGSTEAFF.

This clonotype was counted many times. The genes are TRBV5-1 and TRBJ2-1; D may be TRBD1 (8 bases). Germline V gene data show CDR1 as SGHRS and CDR2 as YFSETQ. The CDR3 contains 14 residues. The V end was cut by 0 bases, the J end by 7 bases, with 11 bases between. Written as DNA, the CDR3 is TGCGCCAGCAGCTTGGTACAGGGGGGGAATGAGCAGTTCTTC. Amino acid sequence: CASSLVQGGNEQFF.

This clonotype was counted many times. The chain combines TRBV5-1 with TRBJ1-5; D is unresolved. Trimming left V 0 bases short and J 1 base short, with 5 bases between. The germline gives CDR1 SGHRS, CDR2 YFSETQ. This CDR3 contains 14 residues. CDR3 loop: CASSLGHSNQPQHF. The CDR3 DNA reads TGCGCCAGCAGCTTGGGACACAGCAATCAGCCCCAGCATTTT.

Of note for this clonotype: This may be a read error: a much more frequent sequence differs by one nucleotide. Here the CDR3 omits its conserved ending phenylalanine or tryptophan, so a read error is the likely source. The DNA is left out, because the CDR3 cannot be placed on it with certainty; the CDR3 is given as TCRdb lists it. The rearrangement joins TRBV3-1 to TRBJ2-4; the D segment call TRBD1 is taken from the table without a DNA check. The CDR3 length is 14 residues, termini included. Germline V gene sequence: CDR1 LGHDT, CDR2 YNNKEL (reference sequence). The CDR3 region is CASSQEGTGGALYI.

This clonotype was recorded many times. V is TRBV4-1 and J is TRBJ1-2; weak D call: TRBD1 (5 bases). V lost 6 bases and J lost 4, with 15 bases in between. There are 14 residues in the CDR3. Germline CDR1 MGHRA, CDR2 YSYEKL. CDR3 nucleotide sequence: TGCGCCAGCAGGTCAACCCGTACAGGCTATGGCTACACCTTC. Translating gives CASRSTRTGYGYTF.

The table lists this clonotype with a few counts. The rearrangement uses TRBV7-9 and TRBJ1-1, with TRBD1 matching 7 bases. The CDR3 covers 17 residues. Germline V gene sequence: CDR1 SEHNR, CDR2 FQNEAQ (reference sequence). The V gene end was trimmed by 2 bases and the J gene end by 4 bases; junction bases not matched to a gene: 13. The CDR3 DNA is TGTGCCAGCAGCTTACAGGGGGAGGTTTGGAAATTCACTGAAGCTTTCTTT. Its translation: CASSLQGEVWKFTEAFF.

This clonotype came up many times. This chain joins TRBV12-3 or TRBV12-4 and TRBJ1-6; D is ambiguous. The CDR3 has 13 amino acids. V was pared by 4 bases and J by 8 bases, with 9 bases between. The DNA for the CDR3 is TGTGCCAGCAGTTCCCCGGGGTATTCACCCCTCCACTTT. Protein: CASSSPGYSPLHF.

This clonotype was recorded many times. The chain uses TRBV3-1 and TRBJ1-2; a weak D match, TRBD1 (6 bases). Germline assignment: CDR1 LGHDT and CDR2 YNNKEL (reference sequence). V dropped 4 bases and J dropped 4 bases, with 13 bases sitting between them. This CDR3 comprises 14 residues. In DNA, the CDR3 is TGTGCCAGCAGCCGGGACACCACCTCCTATGGCTACACCTTC. Residues: CASSRDTTSYGYTF.

On this clonotype: At one end the junction does not follow the germline gene, possibly because of a read error. The chain couples TRBV4-2 to TRBJ1-1; 7 bases fit TRBD1. Germline CDR1 and CDR2: LGHNA and YNFKEQ. The CDR3 consists of 20 residues. The CDR3 loop is CASIRVGQVSSSFRGTEALF. CDR3 nucleotide sequence: TGTGCCAGCATCCGCGTTGGACAGGTTTCTTCCTCGTTTCGGGGGACTGAAGCTTTGTTT.

This clonotype has a count of ten or more. The chain employs TRBV5-1 and TRBJ2-3, with D perhaps TRBD2 (5 bases). V was pared by 2 bases and J by 5 bases, with 18 bases between. The CDR3 contains 16 residues. CDR1 and CDR2 from the germline V gene are SGHRS and YFSETQ. CDR3 in amino acids: CASSLSPPPSLDTQYF. The DNA for the CDR3 is TGCGCCAGCAGCTTAAGCCCTCCCCCTAGCCTAGATACGCAGTATTTT.

This clonotype was observed at least ten times. V is TRBV7-2 and J is TRBJ1-3, with no clear D. The CDR3 extends over 16 amino acids. Germline CDR1 SGHTA, CDR2 FQGNSA. The ends were cut back, 0 bases at V and 0 bases at J, with 9 bases in the middle. The CDR3 here is CASSLAPPGSGNTIYF. The CDR3 nucleotides read TGTGCCAGCAGCTTAGCCCCTCCGGGCTCTGGAAACACCATATATTTT.

The table lists this clonotype with many counts. The chain links TRBV28 to TRBJ1-6; D unresolved. This CDR3 has 15 amino acids. CDR1 MDHEN and CDR2 SYDVKM come from the germline V gene. V lost 10 bases and J lost 0, with 13 bases in between. This CDR3 is CAIRTGSSYNSPLHF. CDR3 in DNA: TGTGCCATCCGGACGGGGAGCTCCTATAATTCACCCCTCCACTTT.

This clonotype was seen many times. This sequence joins TRBV12-3 or TRBV12-4 and TRBJ1-1; TRBD1 is a possible D gene (5 bases). The CDR3 is 15 amino acids. V gave up 6 bases and J gave up 4 bases, with 18 bases separating them. The DNA of the CDR3 is TGTGCCAGCAGCTGGGGGGGAGGGTTGGCCACTGAAGCTTTCTTT. Its protein is CASSWGGGLATEAFF.

This clonotype was counted ten times or more. This chain joins TRBV6-2 or TRBV6-3 and TRBJ1-6; TRBD1 is a possible D gene (6 bases). Germline values: CDR1 MNHEY, CDR2 SVGEGT. Trimming pared 4 bases from V and 8 bases from J, leaving 12 bases between. The CDR3 totals 14 residues. CDR3 sequence (DNA): TGTGCCAGCAGTTGGGGGGCGATTGATTCACCCCTCCACTTT. This sequence encodes CASSWGAIDSPLHF.

In its sample, this clonotype was seen many times. This chain connects TRBV20-1 to TRBJ2-3; no reliable D call. This CDR3 has 14 amino acids. V was pared by 6 bases and J by 6 bases, with 19 bases between. CDR1 is DFQATT, CDR2 SNEGSKA, per germline (reference sequence). The CDR3 bases are TGCAGTGCCCCGAGACCCGACGGCTCGGATACGCAGTATTTT. It is translated as CSAPRPDGSDTQYF.

This clonotype showed up many times. The V and J genes are TRBV4-3 and TRBJ2-7, with 10 bases aligning to TRBD1. The CDR3 loop spans 15 amino acids. The germline V gene has CDR1 LGHNA and CDR2 YSLEER. Unmatched junction bases numbered 5, after V lost 0 bases and J lost 6 bases. Written as DNA, the CDR3 is TGCGCCAGCAGCCAAGAGAGACAGGGGGCACGCGAGCAGTACTTC. The encoded protein is CASSQERQGAREQYF.

This clonotype was detected many times. The V and J genes are TRBV7-2 and TRBJ1-6, with 10 bases aligning to TRBD1. CDR1 and CDR2 (germline): SGHTA, FQGNSA. Germline trimming cut 4 bases from V and 14 bases from J; bases unmatched to any gene: 5. The CDR3 runs to 13 residues. CDR3 nucleotide sequence: TGTGCCAGCAGCTACGGGACAGGGGAATCCCTCCACTTT. Residues: CASSYGTGESLHF.

This clonotype was detected ten times or more. The chain is built from TRBV20-1 and TRBJ1-4; D might be TRBD1 (6 bases). This CDR3 contains 14 residues. V lost 4 bases and J 5 bases, leaving 14 bases between the germline ends. Germline values: CDR1 DFQATT, CDR2 SNEGSKA (reference sequence). Here the CDR3 DNA reads TGCAGTGCTACACAGGGTAGGGCAAATGAAAAACTGTTTTTT. Protein sequence: CSATQGRANEKLFF.